The TCR beta chain described here comes from a study of CD8 T cells in ankylosing spondylitis. Libraries of TCR beta came from quantitative 5'-RACE with molecular barcodes. TCRdb recomputed calls from the 5' RACE reads with MiXCR, one row per CDR3 protein. The sample yields under 250,000 distinct CDR3 sequences, around 32% seen once. A word on this clonotype: No antigen is known for it.

The CDR3 consists of 14 residues. CDR1 MNHEY and CDR2 SVGAGI come from the germline V gene. V dropped 2 bases and J dropped 6 bases, with 14 bases sitting between them. Points from the study as a whole: Relatively rare in peripheral blood, disease-linked clones were also CD8+. Clones tied to disease were said to be significantly enriched in matched ankylosing spondylitis synovial fluid. A motif in TCR beta, a set of roughly 8 highly homologous variants, appeared characteristic of ankylosing spondylitis blood.

Sequences were obtained from blood, either unsorted or a sorted T cell fraction (not recorded which). This sequence joins TRBV6-5 and TRBJ2-7, with D perhaps matching TRBD1 (5 bases). The sequence was obtained from a male donor with ankylosing spondylitis or in good health (not recorded which). The CDR3 DNA is TGTGCCAGCAGTTACCGGGCAGGGAATAGCGAGCAGTACTTC. It translates to CASSYRAGNSEQYF.